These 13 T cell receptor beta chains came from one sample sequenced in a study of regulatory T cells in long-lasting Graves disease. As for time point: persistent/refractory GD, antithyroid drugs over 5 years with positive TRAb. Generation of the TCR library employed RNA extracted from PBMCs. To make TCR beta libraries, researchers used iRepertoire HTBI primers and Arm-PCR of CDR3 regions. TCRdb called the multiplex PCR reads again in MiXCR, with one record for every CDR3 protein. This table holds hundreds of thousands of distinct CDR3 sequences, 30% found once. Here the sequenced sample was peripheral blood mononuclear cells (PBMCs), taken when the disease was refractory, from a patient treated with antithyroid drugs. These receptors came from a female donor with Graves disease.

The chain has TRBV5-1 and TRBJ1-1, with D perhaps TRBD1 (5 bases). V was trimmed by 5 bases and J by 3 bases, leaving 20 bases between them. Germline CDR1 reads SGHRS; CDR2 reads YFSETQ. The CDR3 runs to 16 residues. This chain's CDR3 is CASSNQPRGAHTEAFF. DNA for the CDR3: TGCGCCAGCAGTAATCAGCCGAGGGGAGCTCACACTGAAGCTTTCTTT.

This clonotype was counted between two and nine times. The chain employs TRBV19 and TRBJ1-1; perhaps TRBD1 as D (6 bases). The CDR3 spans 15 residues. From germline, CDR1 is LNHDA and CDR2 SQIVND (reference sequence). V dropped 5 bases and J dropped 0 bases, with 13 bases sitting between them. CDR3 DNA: TGTGCCAGTAGTCCAAACACAGGGATGAACACTGAAGCTTTCTTT. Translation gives CASSPNTGMNTEAFF. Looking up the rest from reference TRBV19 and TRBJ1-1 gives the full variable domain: DGGITQSPKYLFRKEGQNVTLSCEQNLNHDAMYWYRQDPGQGLRLIYYSQIVNDFQKGDIAEGYSVSREKKESFPLTVTSAQKNPTAFYLCASSPNTGMNTEAFFGQGTRLTVV.

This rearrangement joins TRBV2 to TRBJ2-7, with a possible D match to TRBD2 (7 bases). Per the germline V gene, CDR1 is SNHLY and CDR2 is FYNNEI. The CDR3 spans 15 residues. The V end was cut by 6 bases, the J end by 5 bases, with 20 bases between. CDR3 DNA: TGTGCCAGCAGCTCAGGGGACTACTTCGGAAACGAGCAGTACTTC. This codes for CASSSGDYFGNEQYF.

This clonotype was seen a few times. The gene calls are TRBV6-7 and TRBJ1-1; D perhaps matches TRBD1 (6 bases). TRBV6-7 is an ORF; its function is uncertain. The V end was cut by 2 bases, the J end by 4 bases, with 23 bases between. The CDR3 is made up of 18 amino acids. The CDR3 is CASSYAAGTRVGLTEAFF. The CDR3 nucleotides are TGTGCCAGCAGTTACGCTGCCGGGACAAGGGTGGGGCTCACTGAAGCTTTCTTT.

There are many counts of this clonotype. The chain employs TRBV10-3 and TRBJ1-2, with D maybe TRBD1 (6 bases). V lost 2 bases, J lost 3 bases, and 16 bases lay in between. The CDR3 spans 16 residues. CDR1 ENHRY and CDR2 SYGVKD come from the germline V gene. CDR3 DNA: TGTGCCATCAGTGAGGTGCGGACAGAGACACACTATGGCTACACCTTC. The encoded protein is CAISEVRTETHYGYTF.

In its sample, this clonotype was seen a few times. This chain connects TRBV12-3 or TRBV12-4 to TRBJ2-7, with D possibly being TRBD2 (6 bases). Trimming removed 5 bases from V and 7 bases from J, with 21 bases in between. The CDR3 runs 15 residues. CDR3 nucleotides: TGTGCCAGCAGTGACTATCTAGTGGGAGGAGGTGAGCAGTACTTC. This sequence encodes CASSDYLVGGGEQYF.

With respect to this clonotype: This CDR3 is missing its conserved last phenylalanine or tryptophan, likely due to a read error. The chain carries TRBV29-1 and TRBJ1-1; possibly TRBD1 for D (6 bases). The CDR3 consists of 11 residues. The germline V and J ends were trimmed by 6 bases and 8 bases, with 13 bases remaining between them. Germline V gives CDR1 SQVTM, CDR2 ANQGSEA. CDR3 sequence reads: CSVPSDREAFL. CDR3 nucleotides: TGCAGCGTCCCATCTGACAGGGAAGCTTTCCTT.

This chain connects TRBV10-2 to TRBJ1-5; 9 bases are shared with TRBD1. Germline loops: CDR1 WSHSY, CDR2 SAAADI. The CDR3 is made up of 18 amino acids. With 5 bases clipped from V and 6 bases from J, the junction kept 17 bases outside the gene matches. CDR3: CASSKDTGTGYRSQPQHF. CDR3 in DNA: TGCGCCAGCAGTAAAGATACCGGGACAGGGTACAGGAGTCAGCCCCAGCATTTT.

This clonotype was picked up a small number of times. The CDR3 spells CASRVTGANQPQHF. CDR3 nucleotide sequence: TGTGCCAGCAGAGTTACAGGGGCGAATCAGCCCCAGCATTTT. This chain links TRBV12-3 or TRBV12-4 with TRBJ1-5; 7 positions match TRBD1. V was clipped by 6 bases and J by 4 bases; unmatched bases: 6. This CDR3 region has 14 residues.

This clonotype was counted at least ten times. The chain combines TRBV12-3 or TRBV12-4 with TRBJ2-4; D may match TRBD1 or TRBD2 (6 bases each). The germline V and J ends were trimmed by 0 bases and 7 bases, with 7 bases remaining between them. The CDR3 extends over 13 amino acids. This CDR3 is CASSLAGGNIQYF. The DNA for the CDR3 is TGTGCCAGCAGTTTAGCCGGGGGCAACATTCAGTACTTC.

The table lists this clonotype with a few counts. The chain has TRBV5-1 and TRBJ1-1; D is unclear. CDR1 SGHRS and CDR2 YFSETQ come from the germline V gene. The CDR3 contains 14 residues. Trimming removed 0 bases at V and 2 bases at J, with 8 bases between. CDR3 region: CASSLEMSNTEAFF. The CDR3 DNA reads TGCGCCAGCAGCTTGGAGATGTCAAACACTGAAGCTTTCTTT.

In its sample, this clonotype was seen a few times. Here the CDR3 DNA reads TGCAGCGTTGACCAGGGGGCGGACCAAGAGACCCAGTACTTC. Its translation is CSVDQGADQETQYF. The chain employs TRBV29-1 and TRBJ2-5; 8 bases agree with TRBD1. The CDR3 totals 14 residues. The V gene end was trimmed by 3 bases and the J gene end by 0 bases; junction bases not matched to a gene: 3. Germline V gene lookup returns CDR1 SQVTM and CDR2 ANQGSEA.

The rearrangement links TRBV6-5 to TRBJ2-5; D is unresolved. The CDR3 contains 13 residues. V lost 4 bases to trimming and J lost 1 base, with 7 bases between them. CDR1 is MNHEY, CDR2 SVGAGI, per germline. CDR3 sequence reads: CASSFVPQETQYF. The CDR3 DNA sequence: TGTGCCAGCAGTTTCGTTCCCCAAGAGACCCAGTACTTC.